The source of this TCR beta chain is a study of technical replicates of blood from several donors. This CDR3 has 15 amino acids. Germline trimming cut 5 bases from V and 8 bases from J; bases unmatched to any gene: 6. The V gene's germline CDR1 is SGHTA and CDR2 FQGNSA. Generated by immunoSEQ multiplex PCR, the TCRdb table keeps only in-frame clones and is missing some. The sample has 60,000 to 70,000 clones, approximately 86% seen once; the top ten hold approximately 4.7%. Sequencing input: PBMCs. The TCR comes from a human donor in good health. Some clones in this sample may be carry-over from other donors' samples. This chain links TRBV7-2 with TRBJ2-1; 13 bases map to TRBD2. CDR3 region: CASSRTSGGVYEQFF. CDR3 DNA: TGTGCCAGCAGCCGTACTAGCGGGGGGGTCTATGAGCAGTTCTTC.